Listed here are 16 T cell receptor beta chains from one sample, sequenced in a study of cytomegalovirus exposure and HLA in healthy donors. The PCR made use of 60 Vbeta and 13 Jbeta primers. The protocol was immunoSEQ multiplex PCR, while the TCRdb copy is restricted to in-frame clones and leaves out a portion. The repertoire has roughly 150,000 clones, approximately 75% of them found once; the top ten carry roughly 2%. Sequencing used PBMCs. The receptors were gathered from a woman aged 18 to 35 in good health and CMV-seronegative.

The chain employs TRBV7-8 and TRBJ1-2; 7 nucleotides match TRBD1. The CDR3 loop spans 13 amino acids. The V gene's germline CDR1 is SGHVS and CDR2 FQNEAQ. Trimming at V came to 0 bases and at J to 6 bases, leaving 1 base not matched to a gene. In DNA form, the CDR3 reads TGTGCCAGCAGCTTAGCAGGGGGCGATGGCTACACCTTC. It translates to CASSLAGGDGYTF.

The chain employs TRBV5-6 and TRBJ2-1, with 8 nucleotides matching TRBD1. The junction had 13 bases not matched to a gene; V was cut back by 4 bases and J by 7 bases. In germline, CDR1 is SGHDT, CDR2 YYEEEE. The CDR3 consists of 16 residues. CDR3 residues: CASSPWTGSFPNEQFF. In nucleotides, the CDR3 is TGTGCCAGCAGCCCTTGGACAGGGTCGTTCCCAAATGAGCAGTTCTTC.

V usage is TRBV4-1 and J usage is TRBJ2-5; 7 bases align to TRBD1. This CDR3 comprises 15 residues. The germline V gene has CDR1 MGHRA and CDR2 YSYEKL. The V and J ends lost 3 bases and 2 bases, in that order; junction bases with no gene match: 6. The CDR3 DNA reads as TGCGCCAGCAGCCAGACAGACAGGGAGCAAGAGACCCAGTACTTC. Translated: CASSQTDREQETQYF.

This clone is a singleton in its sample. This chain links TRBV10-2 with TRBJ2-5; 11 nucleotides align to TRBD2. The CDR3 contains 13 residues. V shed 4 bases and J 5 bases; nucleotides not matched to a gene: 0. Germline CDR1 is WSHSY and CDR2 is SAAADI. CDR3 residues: CASSVAGGETQYF. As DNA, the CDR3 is TGCGCCAGCAGTGTAGCGGGGGGGGAGACCCAGTACTTC.

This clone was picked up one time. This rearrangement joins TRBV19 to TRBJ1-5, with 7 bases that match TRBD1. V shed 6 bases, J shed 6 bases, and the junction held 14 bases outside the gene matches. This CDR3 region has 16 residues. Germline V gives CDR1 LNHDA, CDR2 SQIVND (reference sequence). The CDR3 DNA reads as TGTGCCAGTAGCCGCCCGTTAGAGGGGGCTGGTCAGCCCCAGCATTTT. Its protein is CASSRPLEGAGQPQHF.

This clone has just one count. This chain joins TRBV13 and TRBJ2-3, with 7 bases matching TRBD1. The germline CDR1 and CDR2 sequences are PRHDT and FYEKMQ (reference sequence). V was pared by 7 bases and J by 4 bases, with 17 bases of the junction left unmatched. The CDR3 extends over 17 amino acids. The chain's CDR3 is CASTLRRDSALPDTQYF. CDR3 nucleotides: TGTGCCAGCACTCTACGACGGGACAGTGCCCTCCCAGATACGCAGTATTTT. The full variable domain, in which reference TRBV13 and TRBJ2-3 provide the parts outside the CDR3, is AAGVIQSPRHLIKEKRETATLKCYPIPRHDTVYWYQQGPGQDPQFLISFYEKMQSDKGSIPDRFSAQQFSDYHSELNMSSLELGDSALYFCASTLRRDSALPDTQYFGPGTRLTVL.

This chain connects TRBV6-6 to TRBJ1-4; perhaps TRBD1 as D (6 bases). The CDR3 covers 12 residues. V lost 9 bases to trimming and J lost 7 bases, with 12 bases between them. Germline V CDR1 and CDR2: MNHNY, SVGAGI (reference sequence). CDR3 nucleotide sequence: TGTGCCAGTTACAGGGTCGGTGAAAAACTGTTTTTT. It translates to CASYRVGEKLFF.

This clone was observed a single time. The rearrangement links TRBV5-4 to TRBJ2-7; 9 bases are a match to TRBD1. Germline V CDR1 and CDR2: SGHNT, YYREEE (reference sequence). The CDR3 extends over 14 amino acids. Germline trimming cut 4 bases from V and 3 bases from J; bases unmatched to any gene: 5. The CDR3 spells CASSSRDRDYEQYF. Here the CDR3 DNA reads TGTGCCAGCAGCAGCCGGGACAGGGACTACGAGCAGTACTTC.

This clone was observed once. As DNA, the CDR3 is TGCGCCAGCAGCTGGTTACCTAGCGGGGGCTCCTACGAGCAGTACTTC. It codes for CASSWLPSGGSYEQYF. The chain carries TRBV5-1 and TRBJ2-5, with TRBD2 matching over 10 bases. Judging by the DNA end, TRBJ2-7 fits better; the J call may be wrong. CDR1 is SGHRS and CDR2 is YFSETQ in the germline V gene. The CDR3 has 16 amino acids.

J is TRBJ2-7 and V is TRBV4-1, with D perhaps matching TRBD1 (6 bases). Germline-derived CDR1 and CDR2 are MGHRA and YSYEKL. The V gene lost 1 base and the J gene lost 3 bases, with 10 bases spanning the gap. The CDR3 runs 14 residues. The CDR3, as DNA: TGCGCCAGCAGCCAAGGGACAGTCAACTACGAGCAGTACTTC. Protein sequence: CASSQGTVNYEQYF.

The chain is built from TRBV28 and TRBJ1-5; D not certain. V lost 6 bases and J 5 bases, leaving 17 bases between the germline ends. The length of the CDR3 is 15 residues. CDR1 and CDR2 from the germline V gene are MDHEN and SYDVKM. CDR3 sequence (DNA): TGTGCCAGCAGAACACCGGGATTGAGACATCAGCCCCAGCATTTT. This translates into CASRTPGLRHQPQHF.

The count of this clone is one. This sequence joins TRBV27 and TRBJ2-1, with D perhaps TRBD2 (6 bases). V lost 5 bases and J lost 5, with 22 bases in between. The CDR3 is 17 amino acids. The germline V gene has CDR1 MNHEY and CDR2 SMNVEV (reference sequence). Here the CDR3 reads CASSPSIGTFTDNEQFF. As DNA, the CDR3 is TGTGCCAGCAGTCCCTCTATTGGGACTTTTACTGACAATGAGCAGTTCTTC.

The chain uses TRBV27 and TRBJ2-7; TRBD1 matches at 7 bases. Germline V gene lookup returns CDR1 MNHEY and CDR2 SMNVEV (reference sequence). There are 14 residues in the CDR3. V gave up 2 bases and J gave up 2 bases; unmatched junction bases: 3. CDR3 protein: CASSLRGQPYEQYF. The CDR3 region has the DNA TGTGCCAGCAGTTTACGGGGACAGCCCTACGAGCAGTACTTC.

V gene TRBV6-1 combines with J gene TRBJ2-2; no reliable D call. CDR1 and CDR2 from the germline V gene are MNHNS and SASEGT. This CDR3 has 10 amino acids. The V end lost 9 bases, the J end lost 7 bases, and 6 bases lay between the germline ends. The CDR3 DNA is TGTGCCAGTTATCTCGGGGAGCTGTTTTTT. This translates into CASYLGELFF.

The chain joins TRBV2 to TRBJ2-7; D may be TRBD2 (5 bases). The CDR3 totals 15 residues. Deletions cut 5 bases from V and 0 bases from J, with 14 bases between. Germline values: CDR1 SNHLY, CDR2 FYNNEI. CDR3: CASSISEGSSYEQYF. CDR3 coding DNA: TGTGCCAGCAGTATCTCCGAGGGAAGCTCCTACGAGCAGTACTTC.

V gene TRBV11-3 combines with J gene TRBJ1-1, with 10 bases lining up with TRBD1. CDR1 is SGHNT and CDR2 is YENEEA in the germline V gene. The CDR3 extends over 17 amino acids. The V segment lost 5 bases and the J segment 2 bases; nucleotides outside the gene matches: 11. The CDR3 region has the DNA TGTGCCAGCAGCCTGGGGAAGCTGACAGGGGGCAACACTGAAGCTTTCTTT. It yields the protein CASSLGKLTGGNTEAFF.